This TCR beta chain was profiled in a study of T cell responses to AZD1222 COVID-19 vaccine. Libraries were prepared by immunoSEQ multiplex PCR; TCRdb keeps only in-frame clonotypes and omits some of them. The table shows 40,000 or so clones, with over 80% occurring only once. Study results and limitations: Among vaccine-associated CD4 TCRs, coverage spanned spike, with dominance at 160-218 and 743-854.

A few counts support this clone. Its matching antigen is unknown. Both about-4-week and about-12-week second-dose recipients were combined. This clonotype originated in an adult who received the AZD1222 COVID-19 vaccine. Sequenced material: peripheral blood, taken 28 days after the second AZD1222 dose.

Written as DNA, the CDR3 is TGCGCCAGCAGCTTGGGGTTGCGGGACATCTACTCCTACGAGCAGTACTTC. Translating gives CASSLGLRDIYSYEQYF. The genes are TRBV5-1 and TRBJ2-7; D possibly uses TRBD1 or TRBD2 (6 bases each). The germline V gene has CDR1 SGHRS and CDR2 YFSETQ. The CDR3 has 17 residues. Trimming shortened V by 0 bases and J by 0 bases, and 16 bases separated the two germline ends. The variable domain in full, with the rest retrieved from reference TRBV5-1 and TRBJ2-7, is KAGVTQTPRYLIKTRGQQVTLSCSPISGHRSVSWYQQTPGQGLQFLFEYFSETQRNKGNFPGRFSGRQFSNSRSEMNVSTLELGDSALYLCASSLGLRDIYSYEQYFGPGTRLTVT.